Presented here are 32 T cell receptor beta chains from one specimen sequenced in a study of T-cell reconstitution after alpha-beta-depleted transplantation in children. Unique molecular identifiers were used in preparing the TCRbeta library. Using its own MiXCR run on the PCR reads, TCRdb lists one record per CDR3 protein. Here the sample spans about 900,000 distinct CDR3 sequences, under 30% being singletons. The material was PBMCs, mostly from graft donor cells, obtained 360 days after TCRalphabeta/CD19-depleted stem cell transplant. The receptors derive from a boy younger than two who had a stem cell transplant for SCID, so the T cells may come from the graft donor.

The chain joins TRBV10-3 to TRBJ2-5, with 8 bases aligning to TRBD2. Germline V gene lookup returns CDR1 ENHRY and CDR2 SYGVKD. The J segment lost 3 bases and the V segment lost 8 bases, leaving 17 bases of the junction unmatched. CDR3 length: 17 amino acids. CDR3 sequence reads: CAISGGGPGRFEETQYF. The CDR3 nucleotides are TGTGCCATCTCTGGCGGGGGGCCGGGTAGATTCGAAGAGACCCAGTACTTC.

This clonotype has more than one count but fewer than ten. The chain couples TRBV7-3 to TRBJ2-2, with D possibly being TRBD2 (6 bases). The germline CDR1 and CDR2 sequences are SGHTA and FQGTGA. Trimming pared 3 bases from V and 4 bases from J, leaving 9 bases between. The length of the CDR3 is 14 residues. The CDR3 sequence: CASSFGLRTGELFF. The CDR3 DNA follows: TGTGCCAGCAGCTTTGGACTACGCACCGGGGAGCTGTTTTTT.

This clonotype has a handful of counts. The chain employs TRBV11-1 and TRBJ2-7; D remains ambiguous. Trimming left V 1 base short and J 2 bases short, with 12 bases between. The CDR3 sequence is 15 residues long. The V gene's germline CDR1 is SGHAT and CDR2 FQDESV (reference sequence). For the CDR3, the DNA is TGTGCCAGCAGCTTAGGGCAGACCCTGACCTACGAGCAGTACTTC. Residues: CASSLGQTLTYEQYF.

There are a few counts of this clonotype. The genes are TRBV7-2 and TRBJ1-2, with 7 bases aligning to TRBD1. In germline, CDR1 is SGHTA, CDR2 FQGNSA. J gave up 4 bases and V 5 bases, and 10 bases lay outside the gene matches. This CDR3 has 15 amino acids. The CDR3 DNA sequence: TGTGCCAGCAGCCTGACAGGGCTGGGAAGCTATGGCTACACCTTC. Its protein is CASSLTGLGSYGYTF.

The chain carries TRBV11-2 and TRBJ2-1; D possibly corresponds to TRBD1 (5 bases). The germline V gene has CDR1 SGHAT and CDR2 FQNNGV. Trimming removed 0 bases from V and 4 bases from J, with 10 bases in between. The CDR3 contains 15 residues. CDR3: CASSLEGEQYNEQFF. The DNA of the CDR3 is TGTGCCAGCAGCTTAGAAGGGGAACAGTACAATGAGCAGTTCTTC.

The chain employs TRBV13 and TRBJ2-1, with TRBD1 as a possible D gene (6 bases). Germline V gene lookup returns CDR1 PRHDT and CDR2 FYEKMQ (reference sequence). V shed 2 bases and J shed 4 bases, with 15 bases lying between them. The CDR3 length is 16 residues. CDR3 nucleotide sequence: TGTGCCAGCAGCTTACGCAGGGACAAATTTTACAATGAGCAGTTCTTC. Translation: CASSLRRDKFYNEQFF.

This clonotype was counted a few times. The gene calls are TRBV4-3 and TRBJ2-1, with TRBD2 identical over 12 bases. The germline V gene has CDR1 LGHNA and CDR2 YSLEER. The CDR3 covers 15 residues. V lost 1 base and J lost 10; bases outside the gene matches: 5. In nucleotides, the CDR3 is TGCGCCAGCAGCCAAGGGACTAGCGGGGCCCGAGAGCAGTTCTTC. Amino acid sequence: CASSQGTSGAREQFF.

The V gene is TRBV5-1, the J gene TRBJ2-7; D gene unclear. This CDR3 has 14 amino acids. V was pared by 4 bases and J by 2 bases, with 13 bases between. Germline V lookup: CDR1 SGHRS, CDR2 YFSETQ. The CDR3 is CASSPNTGTYEQYF. The CDR3 DNA follows: TGCGCCAGCAGCCCCAACACGGGTACCTACGAGCAGTACTTC.

The rearrangement links TRBV5-6 to TRBJ2-7; D ambiguous. Germline V gives CDR1 SGHDT, CDR2 YYEEEE. Trimming removed 0 bases at V and 0 bases at J, with 7 bases between. The CDR3 has 14 residues. CDR3 amino acids: CASSLGTPSYEQYF. The CDR3 DNA reads as TGTGCCAGCAGCTTGGGCACTCCCTCCTACGAGCAGTACTTC.

Comments on this clonotype: An end of the junction differs from the germline gene, which may be a read error. The CDR3 nucleotides are TGCGCCAGCAGCTCCCTCGGGACCGGGGAGGTCTTC. It specifies CASSSLGTGEVF. The chain couples TRBV5-1 to TRBJ2-7; weak D call: TRBD2 (6 bases). The CDR3 length is 12 residues. CDR1 is SGHRS, CDR2 YFSETQ, per germline.

The chain couples TRBV6-1 to TRBJ2-7; D is ambiguous. CDR1 and CDR2 from the germline V gene are MNHNS and SASEGT. The CDR3 has 15 residues. V lost 5 bases to trimming and J lost 4 bases, with 18 bases between them. CDR3 sequence (DNA): TGTGCCAGCAGTCCGAGCAGGTTGTGGCTTTACGAGCAGTACTTC. This gives the protein CASSPSRLWLYEQYF.

The V and J genes are TRBV12-3 or TRBV12-4 and TRBJ1-4; D call uncertain. The length of the CDR3 is 15 residues. Trimming cost V 1 base and J 5 bases, with 11 bases left between them. The CDR3 bases are TGTGCCAGCAGTTTAGTCGGTCTACAAAATGAAAAACTGTTTTTT. The encoded protein is CASSLVGLQNEKLFF.

This clonotype was seen more than once but under ten times. CDR3 DNA sequence: TGTGCCAGCAGCGGGACCAGGGTAGGTGAGCAGTTCTTC. It encodes CASSGTRVGEQFF. The chain uses TRBV9 and TRBJ2-1; tentatively, D is TRBD1 (5 bases). V shed 3 bases and J shed 9 bases, with 13 bases lying between them. CDR1 SGDLS and CDR2 YYNGEE come from the germline V gene. The CDR3 runs to 13 residues. Full variable domain (missing parts from reference TRBV9 and TRBJ2-1): DSGVTQTPKHLITATGQRVTLRCSPRSGDLSVYWYQQSLDQGLQFLIQYYNGEERAKGNILERFSAQQFPDLHSELNLSSLELGDSALYFCASSGTRVGEQFFGPGTRLTVL.

This clonotype occurred a few times. The chain employs TRBV20-1 and TRBJ2-3; 14 bases are a match to TRBD2. Germline-derived CDR1 and CDR2 are DFQATT and SNEGSKA (reference sequence). V was pared by 4 bases and J by 4 bases, with 7 bases of the junction left unmatched. The CDR3 sequence is 16 residues long. CDR3: CSATGLAGERSDTQYF. CDR3 DNA sequence: TGCAGTGCTACGGGACTAGCGGGGGAGCGGTCAGATACGCAGTATTTT.

This clonotype was recorded a few times. V gene TRBV12-3 or TRBV12-4 combines with J gene TRBJ2-3; maybe TRBD2 (5 bases). Trimming took 5 bases from V and 1 from J, leaving 13 bases between them. CDR3 length equals 15 residues. CDR3 coding DNA: TGTGCCAGCAGTCTCCGCCTAGCCCGCACAGATACGCAGTATTTT. It codes for CASSLRLARTDTQYF.

This clonotype has just a few counts. The chain joins TRBV6-2 or TRBV6-3 to TRBJ1-5; maybe TRBD1 (5 bases). CDR3 length equals 14 residues. Per the germline V gene, CDR1 is MNHEY and CDR2 is SVGEGT. Trimming removed 6 bases at V and 7 bases at J, with 16 bases between. The DNA of the CDR3 is TGTGCCAGCAGAACCGGGACCGCGATCCAGCCCCAGCATTTT. Protein product: CASRTGTAIQPQHF.

This clonotype was counted only a few times. This sequence joins TRBV3-1 and TRBJ1-2; maybe TRBD1 (5 bases). The CDR3 loop spans 16 amino acids. Trimming took off 4 bases at V and 0 bases at J, with 15 bases between the two ends. Germline V gene data show CDR1 as LGHDT and CDR2 as YNNKEL (reference sequence). The CDR3: CASSRLTDAANYGYTF. The CDR3 bases are TGTGCCAGCAGCCGCCTGACAGACGCAGCTAACTATGGCTACACCTTC.

V and J are TRBV4-1 and TRBJ2-7, with a tentative D call TRBD2 (5 bases). Germline V gene data show CDR1 as MGHRA and CDR2 as YSYEKL. Trimming cost V 0 bases and J 3 bases, with 15 bases left between them. The CDR3 runs 16 residues. CDR3 DNA: TGCGCCAGCAGCCAAGACGCGGCCATCGGACTCTACGAGCAGTACTTC. It codes for CASSQDAAIGLYEQYF.

The chain uses TRBV5-1 and TRBJ2-5; TRBD2 matches 12 bases. With 4 bases clipped from V and 1 base from J, the junction kept 5 bases outside the gene matches. CDR3 length equals 16 residues. Germline values: CDR1 SGHRS, CDR2 YFSETQ. This CDR3 is CASSPGLAGLQETQYF. In DNA, the CDR3 is TGCGCCAGCAGCCCCGGACTAGCGGGGCTCCAAGAGACCCAGTACTTC.

CDR3 in amino acids: CSVNGNTEAFF. DNA of the CDR3: TGCAGCGTTAACGGGAACACTGAAGCTTTCTTT. J is TRBJ1-1 and V is TRBV29-1; D is unresolved. Germline-derived CDR1 and CDR2 are SQVTM and ANQGSEA. The V end lost 5 bases, the J end lost 1 base, and 5 bases lay between the germline ends. The CDR3 totals 11 residues.

This clonotype was detected only a few times. The V gene is TRBV11-2, the J gene TRBJ2-7; possible D gene TRBD1, 6 bases. CDR3 size: 16 residues. Germline CDR1 is SGHAT and CDR2 is FQNNGV. Trimming left V 5 bases short and J 3 bases short, with 20 bases between. CDR3 coding DNA: TGTGCCAGCAGCGTCGTTGGGACACATAAGATCTACGAGCAGTACTTC. Translated, it gives CASSVVGTHKIYEQYF.

This chain links TRBV4-1 with TRBJ1-1; tentative D call: TRBD1 (5 bases). The germline V gene encodes CDR1 MGHRA and CDR2 YSYEKL. This CDR3 contains 14 residues. V shed 3 bases and J shed 4 bases, with 12 bases lying between them. CDR3 amino acids: CASSHDTGITEAFF. The CDR3 DNA reads TGCGCCAGCAGCCATGACACAGGAATCACTGAAGCTTTCTTT.

This clonotype appeared a few times. CDR3: CASRPSGTSYNEQFF. CDR3 bases: TGTGCCAGCAGACCGAGCGGGACCTCCTACAATGAGCAGTTCTTC. The chain is built from TRBV3-1 and TRBJ2-1, with 7 bases fitting TRBD2. V lost 6 bases to trimming and J lost 0 bases; unmatched junction nucleotides: 5. This CDR3 spans 15 amino acids. CDR1 and CDR2 (germline): LGHDT, YNNKEL (reference sequence).

The chain combines TRBV6-5 with TRBJ2-3, with 9 bases identical to TRBD2. J was trimmed by 0 bases and V by 0 bases; bases with no gene match: 4. From germline, CDR1 is MNHEY and CDR2 SVGAGI. This CDR3 contains 17 residues. CDR3 sequence reads: CASSYSMAGGSTDTQYF. CDR3 nucleotides: TGTGCCAGCAGTTACTCGATGGCGGGGGGGAGCACAGATACGCAGTATTTT.

The genes are TRBV20-1 and TRBJ1-5; D is undetermined. The germline CDR1 and CDR2 sequences are DFQATT and SNEGSKA (reference sequence). V lost 3 bases and J lost 3, with 9 bases in between. This CDR3 is 13 amino acids long. The CDR3 coding sequence is TGCAGTGCTAGCGGGCATCACAATCAGCCCCAGCATTTT. As protein: CSASGHHNQPQHF.

This clonotype showed up just a few times. The chain combines TRBV20-1 with TRBJ1-1, with D unresolved. The germline V and J ends were trimmed by 5 bases and 7 bases, with 8 bases remaining between them. The CDR3 totals 10 residues. From germline, CDR1 is DFQATT and CDR2 SNEGSKA (reference sequence). CDR3 DNA: TGCAGTGCTTCCTTCAGTGAAGCTTTCTTT. It encodes CSASFSEAFF.

This sequence joins TRBV7-9 and TRBJ2-3; a possible D gene is TRBD1 (5 bases). The CDR3 is 15 residues long. The V end was cut by 2 bases, the J end by 4 bases, with 13 bases between. Germline values: CDR1 SEHNR, CDR2 FQNEAQ (reference sequence). CDR3: CASSLQGGSADTQYF. The CDR3 DNA is TGTGCCAGCAGCTTACAGGGTGGGTCGGCAGATACGCAGTATTTT.

This clonotype was observed a few times. This chain connects TRBV6-1 to TRBJ2-3; 11 nucleotides match TRBD2. With 7 bases clipped from V and 3 bases from J, the junction kept 6 bases outside the gene matches. CDR1 is MNHNS and CDR2 is SASEGT in the germline V gene. The CDR3 is 15 residues long. The CDR3 reads CASNPGTSGTDTQYF. In nucleotides, the CDR3 is TGTGCCAGCAACCCTGGGACTAGCGGTACAGATACGCAGTATTTT.

The chain employs TRBV7-9 and TRBJ1-4; tentative D call: TRBD1 (5 bases). In germline, CDR1 is SEHNR, CDR2 FQNEAQ (reference sequence). The CDR3 runs to 14 residues. Trimming removed 5 bases at V and 8 bases at J, with 15 bases between. The CDR3 sequence: CASSPEGKREKLFF. CDR3 coding DNA: TGTGCCAGCAGCCCGGAGGGGAAAAGGGAAAAACTGTTTTTT.

CDR3 bases: TGCAGTGCTAGAGAATGGCCCAGCGGGACTAGGATATACGAGCAGTACTTC. It translates to CSAREWPSGTRIYEQYF. The V and J genes are TRBV20-1 and TRBJ2-7; the match to TRBD2 covers 8 bases. From germline, CDR1 is DFQATT and CDR2 SNEGSKA (reference sequence). With 0 bases clipped from V and 4 bases from J, the junction kept 14 bases outside the gene matches. The length of the CDR3 is 17 residues.

V gene TRBV12-3 or TRBV12-4 combines with J gene TRBJ2-6, with TRBD1 identical over 8 bases. V dropped 6 bases and J dropped 0; count of bases not matched to a gene: 13. The CDR3 consists of 19 residues. CDR3 sequence (DNA): TGTGCCAGCAGCCCTGTCCCCAGGGGGCTTGACTCTGGGGCCAACGTCCTGACTTTC. Protein: CASSPVPRGLDSGANVLTF.

The chain couples TRBV6-2 or TRBV6-3 to TRBJ1-2; 10 bases agree with TRBD1. There are 16 residues in the CDR3. Looked up from germline, CDR1 is MNHEY and CDR2 is SVGEGT. The ends lost 4 bases at V and 2 bases at J; junction bases unmatched: 7. The CDR3 reads CASSSGTGAINYGYTF. CDR3 nucleotides: TGTGCCAGCAGTTCCGGGACAGGGGCGATAAACTATGGCTACACCTTC.